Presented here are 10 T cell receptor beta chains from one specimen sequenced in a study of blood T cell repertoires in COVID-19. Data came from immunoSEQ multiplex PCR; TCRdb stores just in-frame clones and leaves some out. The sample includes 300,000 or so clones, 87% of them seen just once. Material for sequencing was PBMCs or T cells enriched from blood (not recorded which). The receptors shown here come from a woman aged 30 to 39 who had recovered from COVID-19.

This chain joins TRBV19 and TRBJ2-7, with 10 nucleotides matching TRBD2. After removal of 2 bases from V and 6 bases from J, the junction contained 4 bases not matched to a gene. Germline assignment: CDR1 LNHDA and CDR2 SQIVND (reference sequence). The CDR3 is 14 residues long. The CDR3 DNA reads TGTGCCAGTAGTATAATGGCTAGCGGGGGCGAGCAGTACTTC. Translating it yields CASSIMASGGEQYF.

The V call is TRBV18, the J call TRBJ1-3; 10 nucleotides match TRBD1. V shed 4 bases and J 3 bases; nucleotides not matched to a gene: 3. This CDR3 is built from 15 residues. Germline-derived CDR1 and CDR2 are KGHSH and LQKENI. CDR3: CASSQGTGVGNTIYF. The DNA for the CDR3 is TGTGCCAGCTCACAAGGGACAGGGGTTGGAAACACCATATATTTT. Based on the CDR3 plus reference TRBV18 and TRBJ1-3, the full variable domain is NAGVMQNPRHLVRRRGQEARLRCSPMKGHSHVYWYRQLPEEGLKFMVYLQKENIIDESGMPKERFSAEFPKEGPSILRIQQVVRGDSAAYFCASSQGTGVGNTIYFGEGSWLTVV.

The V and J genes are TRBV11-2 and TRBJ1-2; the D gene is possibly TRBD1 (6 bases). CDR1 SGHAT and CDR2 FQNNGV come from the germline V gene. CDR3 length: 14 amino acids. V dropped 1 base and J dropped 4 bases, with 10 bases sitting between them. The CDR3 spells CASSLGDRIYGYTF. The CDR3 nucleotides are TGTGCCAGCAGCTTAGGTGACAGGATCTATGGCTACACCTTC.

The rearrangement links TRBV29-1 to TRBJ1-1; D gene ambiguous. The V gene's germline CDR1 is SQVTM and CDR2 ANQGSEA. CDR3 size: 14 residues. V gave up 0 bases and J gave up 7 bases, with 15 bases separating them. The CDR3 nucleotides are TGCAGCGTTGAAGATCAAGGAGAGGGCCTTGAAGCTTTCTTT. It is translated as CSVEDQGEGLEAFF.

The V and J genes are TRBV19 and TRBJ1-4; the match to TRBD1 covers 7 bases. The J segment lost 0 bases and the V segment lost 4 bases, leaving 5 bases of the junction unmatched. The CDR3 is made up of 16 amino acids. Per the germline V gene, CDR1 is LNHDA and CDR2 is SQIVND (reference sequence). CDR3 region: CASSTRTGPTNEKLFF. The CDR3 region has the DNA TGTGCCAGTAGTACAAGGACAGGACCAACTAATGAAAAACTGTTTTTT.

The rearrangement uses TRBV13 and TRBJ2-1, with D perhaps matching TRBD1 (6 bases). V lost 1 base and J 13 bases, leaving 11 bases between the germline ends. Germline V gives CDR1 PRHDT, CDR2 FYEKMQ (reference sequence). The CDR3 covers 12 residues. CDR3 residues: CASSLVGRGQFF. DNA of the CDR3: TGTGCCAGCAGCTTAGTAGGCAGGGGCCAGTTCTTC. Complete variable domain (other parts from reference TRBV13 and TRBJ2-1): AAGVIQSPRHLIKEKRETATLKCYPIPRHDTVYWYQQGPGQDPQFLISFYEKMQSDKGSIPDRFSAQQFSDYHSELNMSSLELGDSALYFCASSLVGRGQFFGPGTRLTVL.

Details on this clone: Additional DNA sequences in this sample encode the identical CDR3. The CDR3 DNA sequence: TGTGCCAGTAGTAGACGGGGGGGAACCTACGAGCAGTACTTC. This translates into CASSRRGGTYEQYF. The chain employs TRBV19 and TRBJ2-7; TRBD2 matches 8 bases. CDR1 is LNHDA, CDR2 SQIVND, per germline (reference sequence). Germline trimming cut 4 bases from V and 2 bases from J; bases unmatched to any gene: 4. CDR3 length: 14 amino acids. The full variable domain, with the rest looked up from reference TRBV19 and TRBJ2-7, is DGGITQSPKYLFRKEGQNVTLSCEQNLNHDAMYWYRQDPGQGLRLIYYSQIVNDFQKGDIAEGYSVSREKKESFPLTVTSAQKNPTAFYLCASSRRGGTYEQYFGPGTRLTVT.

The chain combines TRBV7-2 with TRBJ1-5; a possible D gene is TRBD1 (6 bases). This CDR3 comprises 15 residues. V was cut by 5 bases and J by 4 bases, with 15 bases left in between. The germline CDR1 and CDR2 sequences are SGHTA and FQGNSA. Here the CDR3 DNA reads TGTGCCAGCAGCCCCGGGGCAGGGGTAAATCAGCCCCAGCATTTT. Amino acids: CASSPGAGVNQPQHF.

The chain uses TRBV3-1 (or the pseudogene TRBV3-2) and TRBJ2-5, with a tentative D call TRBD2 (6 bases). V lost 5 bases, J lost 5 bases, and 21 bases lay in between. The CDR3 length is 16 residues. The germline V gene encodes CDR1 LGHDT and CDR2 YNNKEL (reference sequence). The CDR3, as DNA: TGTGCCAGCAGCTTCCTGGAGCTAGCGCGATGGGAGACCCAGTACTTC. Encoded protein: CASSFLELARWETQYF.

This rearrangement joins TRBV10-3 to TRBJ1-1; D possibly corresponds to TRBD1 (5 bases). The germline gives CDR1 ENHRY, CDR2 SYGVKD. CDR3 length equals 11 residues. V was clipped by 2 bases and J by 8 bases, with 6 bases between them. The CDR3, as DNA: TGTGCCATCAGTGAGGGGGGGGAAGCTTTCTTT. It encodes CAISEGGEAFF.